Detailed here is one T cell receptor beta chain. This record belongs to a study of blood T cell repertoires in COVID-19. The protocol was immunoSEQ multiplex PCR, while the TCRdb copy is restricted to in-frame clones and leaves out a portion. In the table there are about 86,000 clones, around 85% of which are singletons. Sequencing was performed on peripheral blood. The sequence came from a man between 65 and 80 years old with acute or convalescent COVID-19.

The CDR3 loop reads CASSRGVTAGELFF. CDR3 nucleotide sequence: TGTGCCAGTAGTAGGGGAGTGACGGCCGGGGAGCTGTTTTTT. This sequence joins TRBV19 and TRBJ2-2; possibly TRBD2 for D (5 bases). The CDR3 has 14 residues. Germline V gene lookup returns CDR1 LNHDA and CDR2 SQIVND (reference sequence). The germline V and J ends were trimmed by 4 bases and 6 bases, with 12 bases remaining between them.